Listed here are 26 T cell receptor beta chains from one sample, sequenced in a study of low-dose radiotherapy and immunotherapy resistance in tumors. Time point defined: before trial treatment. With TRAV- and TRBV-specific primers, first-strand cDNA was made, covering the alpha and beta chains. TCR amplification used about 20 PCR cycles, a constant-region primer and a V-primer adapter. MiXCR was run by TCRdb on the reads, yielding one entry per CDR3 protein. The profile shows 60,000 to 75,000 distinct CDR3 sequences, around 27% of them singletons. The material sequenced was PBMCs, taken before treatment. The receptors were sampled from a male donor with rectosigmoid adenocarcinoma.

V usage is TRBV20-1 and J usage is TRBJ1-2; D might be TRBD1 (5 bases). V gave up 4 bases and J gave up 0 bases, with 15 bases separating them. Per the germline V gene, CDR1 is DFQATT and CDR2 is SNEGSKA (reference sequence). The CDR3 sequence is 15 residues long. The CDR3 loop reads CSANPGESANYGYTF. In DNA form, the CDR3 reads TGCAGTGCTAACCCGGGGGAGTCAGCTAACTATGGCTACACCTTC.

The J gene is TRBJ2-3, the V gene TRBV6-5; 9 positions match TRBD1. The germline gives CDR1 MNHEY, CDR2 SVGAGI. The length of the CDR3 is 14 residues. V trimming: 6 bases; J trimming: 0 bases; junction bases outside the gene matches: 1. The CDR3 coding sequence is TGTGCCAGCAGGGGGACAGGGAGCACAGATACGCAGTATTTT. Encoded protein: CASRGTGSTDTQYF.

Only one count was recorded for this clonotype. This sequence joins TRBV5-8 and TRBJ1-2, with D possibly being TRBD1 (5 bases). V was trimmed by 6 bases and J by 6 bases, leaving 18 bases between them. Germline assignment: CDR1 SGHTS and CDR2 YDEGEE. This CDR3 spans 14 amino acids. CDR3 loop: CASIHFRDPHGYTF. Here the CDR3 DNA reads TGTGCCAGCATCCACTTTCGGGACCCGCATGGCTACACCTTC.

In this sample, this clonotype turned up many times. The chain couples TRBV29-1 to TRBJ2-2, with D maybe TRBD2 (6 bases). CDR1 SQVTM and CDR2 ANQGSEA come from the germline V gene. This CDR3 has 16 residues. V gave up 6 bases and J gave up 4 bases, with 21 bases separating them. The CDR3 loop is CSVPLSAGLSTGELFF. The CDR3 DNA sequence: TGCAGCGTCCCCCTCAGCGCGGGACTCTCCACCGGGGAGCTGTTTTTT.

This clonotype has a single count. This likely reflects a read error, since a far larger clone is one base away. The DNA for the CDR3 is TGTGCCAGCAAGGTTCAAGAGACCCAGTTCTTC. It translates to CASKVQETQFF. The rearrangement joins TRBV27 to TRBJ2-1, with D uncertain. The germline V gene has CDR1 MNHEY and CDR2 SMNVEV (reference sequence). The CDR3 consists of 11 residues. V dropped 7 bases and J dropped 13 bases, with 14 bases sitting between them.

This clonotype has at least ten counts. The chain combines TRBV25-1 with TRBJ2-3; a weak D match, TRBD1 (5 bases). CDR1 is MGHDK and CDR2 is SYGVNS in the germline V gene. Trimming left V 3 bases short and J 2 bases short, with 18 bases between. The CDR3 is 17 residues long. Here the CDR3 DNA reads TGTGCCAGCAGTGAGCGAAATAGGGGTCCCTACACAGATACGCAGTATTTT. This encodes CASSERNRGPYTDTQYF.

This clonotype showed up many times. The chain is built from TRBV20-1 and TRBJ2-1, with D perhaps assigned TRBD1 or TRBD2 (5 bases each). CDR1 is DFQATT and CDR2 is SNEGSKA in the germline V gene (reference sequence). The CDR3 consists of 13 residues. CDR3 in DNA: TGCAGGGCCGGGACGGACTCCTACAATGAGCAGTTCTTC. It yields the protein CRAGTDSYNEQFF.

A remark on this clonotype: This may be a read error, as it is one base from a much larger clone. The chain carries TRBV4-1 and TRBJ2-2; weak D call: TRBD2 (7 bases). The V end lost 1 base, the J end lost 9 bases, and 12 bases lay between the germline ends. Germline-derived CDR1 and CDR2 are MGHRA and YSYEKL. The CDR3 runs to 14 residues. The CDR3 DNA follows: TGCGCCAGCAGCCAAGGGTCGGGGGGCAGGGAGCTGTTTTTT. It specifies CASSQGSGGRELFF.

The chain is built from TRBV2 and TRBJ2-5; D gene ambiguous. The CDR3 has 11 residues. Germline values: CDR1 SNHLY, CDR2 FYNNEI. The V and J ends lost 8 bases and 5 bases respectively, with 9 bases between them. CDR3 sequence: CASQIGETQYF. The CDR3 DNA sequence: TGTGCCAGCCAGATCGGGGAGACCCAGTACTTC.

This sequence joins TRBV13 and TRBJ1-1; D ambiguous. The germline CDR1 and CDR2 sequences are PRHDT and FYEKMQ (reference sequence). The V gene lost 4 bases and the J gene lost 1 base, with 13 bases spanning the gap. The CDR3 totals 15 residues. CDR3 loop: CASSSAGYGNTEAFF. The CDR3 nucleotides are TGTGCCAGCAGCTCTGCAGGATATGGGAACACTGAAGCTTTCTTT.

This chain links TRBV9 with TRBJ2-2; 8 bases fit TRBD2. Looked up from germline, CDR1 is SGDLS and CDR2 is YYNGEE. Trimming took 4 bases from V and 0 from J; bases not matched to a gene: 8. The length of the CDR3 is 17 residues. The CDR3 loop is CASSLRREATNTGELFF. As DNA, the CDR3 is TGTGCCAGCAGCCTCCGGCGGGAGGCAACGAACACCGGGGAGCTGTTTTTT.

Ten or more counts support this clonotype. V gene TRBV7-9 combines with J gene TRBJ2-3; D is undetermined. There are 13 residues in the CDR3. Germline V CDR1 and CDR2: SEHNR, FQNEAQ (reference sequence). Trimming left V 5 bases short and J 4 bases short, with 10 bases between. The CDR3 loop is CASSPRGPDTQYF. Here the CDR3 DNA reads TGTGCCAGCAGCCCCCGAGGACCAGATACGCAGTATTTT.

The chain employs TRBV11-2 and TRBJ1-5, with D perhaps matching TRBD1 (5 bases). Trimming stripped 5 bases from V and 4 bases from J, with 12 bases between. CDR3 length: 14 amino acids. Germline assignment: CDR1 SGHAT and CDR2 FQNNGV. CDR3 sequence reads: CASSAGTENQPQHF. CDR3 coding DNA: TGTGCCAGCAGCGCCGGGACGGAAAATCAGCCCCAGCATTTT.

Ten or more counts support this clonotype. The chain is built from TRBV28 and TRBJ2-3; tentatively, D is TRBD2 (6 bases). Trimming took off 4 bases at V and 0 bases at J, with 11 bases between the two ends. The CDR3 has 15 amino acids. Germline V gene lookup returns CDR1 MDHEN and CDR2 SYDVKM. The CDR3 is CASSSGLTSTDTQYF. CDR3 nucleotide sequence: TGTGCCAGCAGTTCGGGACTTACCAGCACAGATACGCAGTATTTT.

Points on this clonotype: This is likely an artifact of a read error, given a far larger clone one base away. This chain joins TRBV7-2 and TRBJ2-7; the D is unclear. Germline CDR1 is SGHTA and CDR2 is FQGNSA. The CDR3 extends over 14 amino acids. V lost 6 bases, J lost 1 base, and 13 bases lay in between. In DNA form, the CDR3 reads TGTACCAGCAGTCCCCCCCCGGGTTCCTACGAGCAGTACTTC. It specifies CTSSPPPGSYEQYF.

This clonotype was seen at least ten times. The CDR3 here is CASSLGPVVSGSTDTQYF. CDR3 in DNA: TGTGCCAGCAGCTTAGGCCCGGTCGTCAGCGGGAGCACAGATACGCAGTATTTT. The rearrangement joins TRBV7-2 to TRBJ2-3; D is possibly TRBD2 (6 bases). This CDR3 is built from 18 residues. Germline CDR1 is SGHTA and CDR2 is FQGNSA. Trimming stripped 1 base from V and 0 bases from J, with 17 bases between.

This chain joins TRBV4-3 and TRBJ1-5; 8 bases are a match to TRBD1. This CDR3 spans 15 amino acids. V lost 0 bases, J lost 7 bases, and 5 bases stayed unmatched. Germline V CDR1 and CDR2: LGHNA, YSLEER. The CDR3 DNA is TGCGCCAGCAGCCAAGATGGGCAGGGGGCCCAGCCCCAGCATTTT. Translating gives CASSQDGQGAQPQHF.

Ten or more counts support this clonotype. This rearrangement joins TRBV19 to TRBJ2-3; 7 bases align to TRBD1. Germline V CDR1 and CDR2: LNHDA, SQIVND (reference sequence). The CDR3 totals 15 residues. Trimming took 3 bases from V and 2 from J; bases not matched to a gene: 5. The CDR3 DNA follows: TGTGCCAGTAGTATGCAACAGGGGCCCACAGATACGCAGTATTTT. Its protein product is CASSMQQGPTDTQYF. Supplemented by reference TRBV19 and TRBJ2-3, the full variable domain reads DGGITQSPKYLFRKEGQNVTLSCEQNLNHDAMYWYRQDPGQGLRLIYYSQIVNDFQKGDIAEGYSVSREKKESFPLTVTSAQKNPTAFYLCASSMQQGPTDTQYFGPGTRLTVL.

This chain joins TRBV28 and TRBJ2-1, with a weak D call TRBD1 (5 bases). Trimming pared 2 bases from V and 2 bases from J, leaving 13 bases between. This CDR3 has 16 amino acids. Germline V gene lookup returns CDR1 MDHEN and CDR2 SYDVKM. DNA of the CDR3: TGTGCCAGCAGTTTACCGGAGCGACAGCCCTACAATGAGCAGTTCTTC. Amino acid sequence: CASSLPERQPYNEQFF.

In its sample, this clonotype was seen many times. The V gene is TRBV6-4, the J gene TRBJ2-3; possible D gene TRBD2, 7 bases. CDR3 length: 15 amino acids. Germline CDR1 and CDR2: MRHNA and SNTAGT. V lost 2 bases to trimming and J lost 0 bases, with 9 bases between them. In nucleotides, the CDR3 is TGTGCCAGCAGTGACGGGGGGGCTAGCACAGATACGCAGTATTTT. Amino acid sequence: CASSDGGASTDTQYF.

This clonotype was seen more than once but under ten times. The chain combines TRBV16 with TRBJ2-3; D is unresolved. The CDR3 is 10 residues long. V was cut by 2 bases and J by 8 bases, with 2 bases left in between. CDR1 and CDR2 (germline): KGHSY, FQNENV. The CDR3 DNA sequence: TGTGCCAGCAGCCAACGTACGCAGTATTTT. Translated: CASSQRTQYF. The full variable domain, in which reference TRBV16 and TRBJ2-3 provide the parts outside the CDR3, is GEEVAQTPKHLVRGEGQKAKLYCAPIKGHSYVFWYQQVLKNEFKFLISFQNENVFDETGMPKERFSAKCLPNSPCSLEIQATKLEDSAVYFCASSQRTQYFGPGTRLTVL.

This clonotype has ten or more counts. This chain uses TRBV7-2 with TRBJ1-5; no definite D call. The CDR3 sequence is 15 residues long. Per germline, CDR1 SGHTA and CDR2 FQGNSA. Trimming took 2 bases from V and 2 from J, leaving 10 bases between them. The CDR3 reads CASSLQGSGNQPQHF. The CDR3 region has the DNA TGTGCCAGCAGCTTACAAGGGTCGGGCAATCAGCCCCAGCATTTT.

This clonotype was observed at least ten times. The chain joins TRBV14 to TRBJ2-1; D is possibly TRBD2 (5 bases). CDR3 length equals 16 residues. Trimming shortened V by 1 base and J by 2 bases, and 12 bases separated the two germline ends. Germline CDR1 reads SGHDN; CDR2 reads FVKESK. CDR3: CASSQVAPPAYNEQFF. CDR3 nucleotides: TGTGCCAGCAGCCAAGTAGCGCCCCCTGCCTACAATGAGCAGTTCTTC.

This clonotype was seen repeatedly, ten times or more. This chain links TRBV5-1 with TRBJ2-7; D possibly matches TRBD1 or TRBD2 (5 bases each). Germline CDR1 is SGHRS and CDR2 is YFSETQ. The V end was cut by 2 bases, the J end by 2 bases, with 11 bases between. The CDR3 covers 14 residues. CDR3 coding DNA: TGCGCCAGCAGCTTACCCGGGACCACCTACGAGCAGTACTTC. This gives the protein CASSLPGTTYEQYF.

A few counts support this clonotype. This likely reflects a read error, since a far larger clone is one base away. The chain uses TRBV2 and TRBJ2-3; D possibly corresponds to TRBD1 (5 bases). The germline CDR1 and CDR2 sequences are SNHLY and FYNNEI. V gave up 6 bases and J gave up 2 bases, with 12 bases separating them. The CDR3 has 14 amino acids. The CDR3 region has the DNA TGTGCCAGCAGCGCCCGACAGTTCACAGATACGCAGTATTTT. It codes for CASSARQFTDTQYF.

With respect to this clonotype: It differs at one base from a far larger clone, so likely a read error. The chain is built from TRBV4-1 and TRBJ2-1; maybe TRBD2 (5 bases). V was trimmed by 2 bases and J by 10 bases, leaving 18 bases between them. The CDR3 sequence is 15 residues long. Germline V gene sequence: CDR1 MGHRA, CDR2 YSYEKL. DNA of the CDR3: TGCGCCAGCAGCCAATTATTTTTCCCCGACTACGAGCAGTTCTTC. Its translation is CASSQLFFPDYEQFF.